Listed here is a single T cell receptor (beta chain). Its antigen is not known. The data are from a study of CD8 T cells in ankylosing spondylitis. Per germline, CDR1 LGHDT and CDR2 YNNKEL (reference sequence). V dropped 2 bases and J dropped 4 bases, with 9 bases sitting between them. The CDR3 loop spans 14 amino acids. Study-wide findings and caveats: About 8 highly homologous variants formed a TCR beta motif that appeared characteristic of ankylosing spondylitis blood.

TCRdb passed the 5' RACE reads through MiXCR, listing each CDR3 protein once. The repertoire holds 350,000 or so distinct CDR3 sequences, with less than 9.5% as singletons. Sequencing input: blood, either unsorted or a sorted T cell fraction (not recorded which). The sequence was collected from a male donor with ankylosing spondylitis. The chain employs TRBV3-1 and TRBJ1-5; D is undetermined. The CDR3 nucleotides are TGTGCCAGCAGCCAAAGAAGTGTTAATCAGCCCCAGCATTTT. Protein sequence: CASSQRSVNQPQHF.